Listed below are T cell receptor beta chains from one sample, sequenced in a study of control samples from healthy donors and cancer patients. Sequencing was performed with immunoSEQ multiplex PCR; in TCRdb, only in-frame clones are kept and a portion is missing. The data show approximately 110,000 clones, less than 95% seen once. The specimen sequenced was blood. The receptors come from a human donor in good health. The donor label of this sample is uncertain. Each CDR3 is given with its conserved first and last residue. A D gene is named only where the DNA matches it firmly. Expanded clones are given a class, and other clones once, few, many or no size at all.

TRBV11-1	once	.	14	TRBJ1-3	CASSSGFSGNTIYF	TGTGCCAGCAGCTCGGGATTCTCTGGAAACACCATATATTTT
TRBV30	once	.	17	TRBJ2-2	CAWTSDSGTLSTGELFF	TGTGCCTGGACCTCGGACAGTGGCACCCTCTCCACCGGGGAGCTGTTTTTT
TRBV24-1	few	TRBD1	17	TRBJ2-2	CATSKTQGARGTGELFF	TGTGCCACCAGTAAGACCCAGGGGGCGCGTGGCACCGGGGAGCTGTTTTTT
TRBV24-1	.	.	17	TRBJ2-3	CATSDFGVWGQKDTQYF	TGTGCCACCAGTGATTTTGGAGTCTGGGGGCAGAAAGATACGCAGTATTTT
TRBV28	.	.	11	TRBJ2-3	CASSALPTQYF	TGTGCCAGCAGCGCACTTCCTACGCAGTATTTT
TRBV7-2	.	.	14	TRBJ1-2	CASSASRWGEGYTF	TGTGCCAGCAGCGCCTCGCGGTGGGGGGAAGGCTACACCTTC
TRBV6-5	once	.	12	TRBJ1-2	CASSPPTGRPTF	TGTGCCAGCAGCCCCCCCACAGGGCGACCCACCTTC
TRBV6-5	.	TRBD1	13	TRBJ1-4	CASMDRGGEKLFF	TGTGCCAGCATGGACAGGGGGGGGGAAAAACTGTTTTTT
TRBV6-1	.	.	13	TRBJ2-1	CASSENREDEQFF	TGTGCCAGCAGTGAAAACAGGGAGGATGAGCAGTTCTTC
TRBV30	.	.	16	TRBJ2-3	CAWSVGQPGTVDTQYF	TGTGCCTGGAGTGTAGGTCAGCCCGGGACCGTAGATACGCAGTATTTT
TRBV3-1/TRBV3-2	.	.	15	TRBJ1-1	CASSRSGKGKTEAFF	TGTGCCAGCAGTAGGTCAGGGAAAGGAAAGACTGAAGCTTTCTTT
TRBV7-9	.	.	16	TRBJ1-5	CASSSTGRDWGQPQHF	TGTGCCAGCAGCTCGACCGGGCGCGATTGGGGGCAGCCCCAGCATTTT
TRBV29-1	.	TRBD1	11	TRBJ1-2	CSGDRVNDYTF	TGCAGCGGGGACAGGGTTAATGACTACACCTTC
TRBV19	.	.	15	TRBJ1-4	CASSKDEETNEKLFF	TGTGCCAGTAGTAAGGATGAGGAGACTAATGAAAAACTGTTTTTT
TRBV29-1	.	TRBD1	13	TRBJ1-4	CSAPGQGDEKLFF	TGCAGCGCCCCGGGACAGGGGGATGAAAAACTGTTTTTT
TRBV5-5	.	.	14	TRBJ2-7	CASRPGGGAYEQYF	TGTGCCAGCAGACCCGGAGGGGGGGCATACGAGCAGTACTTC
TRBV18	.	.	12	TRBJ1-2	CASSPPGSGYTF	TGTGCCAGCTCACCACCTGGGTCCGGCTACACCTTC
TRBV10-1	.	.	14	TRBJ2-1	CASSEQWQGGEQFF	TGCGCCAGCAGTGAACAATGGCAGGGGGGGGAGCAGTTCTTC
TRBV5-1	.	.	14	TRBJ1-5	CASSQGGGNQPQHF	TGCGCCAGCAGCCAGGGAGGGGGCAATCAGCCCCAGCATTTT
TRBV18	.	.	14	TRBJ1-2	CASSPWDTHVGYTF	TGTGCCAGCTCACCCTGGGACACCCATGTTGGCTACACCTTC
TRBV28	few	.	11	TRBJ1-2	CASSSNYGYTF	TGTGCCAGCAGCTCCAACTATGGCTACACCTTC
TRBV2	.	.	14	TRBJ2-2	CASSEHAGTGELFF	TGTGCCAGCAGTGAACATGCGGGCACCGGGGAGCTGTTTTTT
TRBV24-1	.	TRBD1	13	TRBJ1-2	CATLPGQDRGYTF	TGTGCTACTCTTCCGGGACAGGATCGTGGCTACACCTTC
TRBV5-6	.	.	12	TRBJ1-5	CASSLLNQPQHF	TGTGCCAGCAGCCTCTTAAATCAGCCCCAGCATTTT
TRBV19	.	.	15	TRBJ1-4	CASSKRGSTNEKLFF	TGTGCCAGTAGTAAACGGGGCTCAACTAATGAAAAACTGTTTTTT
TRBV5-4	few	.	15	TRBJ1-3	CASSAGPVSGNTIYF	TGTGCCAGCAGCGCTGGCCCTGTCTCTGGAAACACCATATATTTT
TRBV19	.	.	10	TRBJ1-1	CASGEGESFF	TGTGCCAGTGGAGAAGGAGAGTCTTTCTTT
TRBV5-6	once	.	12	TRBJ1-2	CASSFGISGYTF	TGTGCCAGCAGCTTCGGCATATCTGGCTACACCTTC
TRBV5-1	.	TRBD1	17	TRBJ2-6	CASSLGLTGVGANVLTF	TGCGCCAGCAGCTTGGGATTAACAGGGGTTGGGGCCAACGTCCTGACTTTC
TRBV7-8	.	TRBD2	15	TRBJ2-7	CASSSNAGGFYEQYF	TGTGCCAGCAGCTCTAACGCGGGGGGGTTCTACGAGCAGTACTTC
TRBV7-9	.	.	15	TRBJ2-3	CASSLGGQGLDTQYF	TGTGCCAGCAGCTTAGGGGGCCAGGGACTGGATACGCAGTATTTT
TRBV5-1	few	.	14	TRBJ1-1	CASSPGIMNTEAFF	TGCGCCAGCAGCCCGGGAATCATGAACACTGAAGCTTTCTTT
TRBV6-5	.	TRBD1	13	TRBJ1-2	CASRRTGQYGYTF	TGTGCCAGCAGACGGACAGGGCAATATGGCTACACCTTC
TRBV5-4	.	TRBD2	16	TRBJ2-3	CASSRPTSGGRDTQYF	TGTGCCAGCAGCCGGCCGACTAGCGGGGGTCGGGATACGCAGTATTTT
TRBV29-1	.	.	16	TRBJ2-7	CSVSVPTSLSSYEQYF	TGCAGCGTTTCTGTTCCCACTTCCCTTAGCTCCTACGAGCAGTACTTC
TRBV5-1	.	.	19	TRBJ1-4	CASSLTVRTGISWEGKLFF	TGCGCCAGCAGCTTGACGGTCCGCACCGGGATATCGTGGGAAGGAAAACTGTTTTTT
TRBV7-6	.	.	11	TRBJ2-3	CASSSANTQYF	TGTGCCAGCAGCTCCGCTAATACGCAGTATTTT
TRBV2	.	TRBD1	13	TRBJ1-1	CASYDRGTTEAFF	TGTGCCAGCTACGACAGGGGGACCACTGAAGCTTTCTTT
TRBV27	.	TRBD1	15	TRBJ2-7	CASSLTQGLYGEQYF	TGTGCCAGCAGTTTAACACAGGGGCTCTACGGCGAGCAGTACTTC
TRBV28	.	.	17	TRBJ2-7	CASSSIAISKGAYEQYF	TGTGCCAGCAGTTCAATCGCCATCTCTAAAGGGGCCTACGAGCAGTACTTC
TRBV6-6	.	.	16	TRBJ1-1	CASSYPGGGSNTEAFF	TGTGCCAGCAGTTACCCCGGTGGCGGATCGAACACTGAAGCTTTCTTT
TRBV4-3	.	.	12	TRBJ2-1	CASSQGNNEQFF	TGCGCCAGCAGCCAAGGGAACAATGAGCAGTTCTTC
TRBV6-6	.	.	12	TRBJ1-5	CASRPGDQPQHF	TGTGCCAGCAGGCCAGGGGATCAGCCCCAGCATTTT
TRBV5-6	.	.	14	TRBJ2-1	CASSSSGFYNEQFF	TGTGCCAGCAGCTCCAGCGGGTTCTACAATGAGCAGTTCTTC
TRBV7-3	.	.	12	TRBJ1-1	CASSLNPPEAFF	TGTGCCAGCAGCTTAAACCCACCTGAAGCTTTCTTT
TRBV6-2/TRBV6-3	.	TRBD1	14	TRBJ1-5	CASSRTGRNQPQHF	TGTGCCAGCAGTAGGACAGGGCGTAATCAGCCCCAGCATTTT
TRBV5-5	.	.	12	TRBJ2-7	CASSRTAYEQYF	TGTGCCAGCAGCAGGACAGCATACGAGCAGTACTTC
TRBV5-4	.	.	15	TRBJ1-1	CASSRGVGPNTEAFF	TGTGCCAGCAGCCGGGGAGTGGGGCCGAACACTGAAGCTTTCTTT
TRBV6-1	.	TRBD1	15	TRBJ1-5	CASSDLDRGDGPQHF	TGTGCCAGCAGTGATCTGGACAGGGGGGATGGGCCCCAGCATTTT
TRBV5-5	.	.	15	TRBJ1-5	CASKIRGTGNQPQHF	TGTGCCAGCAAGATAAGGGGGACGGGCAATCAGCCCCAGCATTTT
TRBV3-1/TRBV3-2	.	.	13	TRBJ1-1	CASSLLDGGRAFF	TGTGCCAGCAGCCTTCTAGATGGGGGGAGGGCTTTCTTT
TRBV6-2/TRBV6-3	.	.	14	TRBJ1-2	CASSYGTTNYGYTF	TGTGCCAGCAGTTACGGGACAACTAACTATGGCTACACCTTC
TRBV10-1	.	.	14	TRBJ1-1	CASRREPGSAEAFF	TGCGCCAGCCGCCGGGAGCCCGGGAGCGCTGAAGCTTTCTTT
TRBV2	.	.	14	TRBJ1-2	CASSEAYMNYGYTF	TGTGCCAGCAGTGAAGCATACATGAACTATGGCTACACCTTC
TRBV19	.	TRBD1	15	TRBJ1-3	CASRSQGASGNTIYF	TGTGCCAGTAGATCACAGGGGGCCTCTGGAAACACCATATATTTT
TRBV28	.	.	14	TRBJ2-7	CASVPGLKTYEQYF	TGTGCCAGCGTTCCGGGTCTAAAAACCTACGAGCAGTACTTC
TRBV5-1	once	TRBD2	14	TRBJ2-3	CASSPGGGTDTQYF	TGCGCCAGCAGCCCTGGGGGGGGCACAGATACGCAGTATTTT
TRBV25-1	.	.	10	TRBJ2-1	CASSEGEQFF	TGTGCCAGCAGTGAAGGTGAGCAGTTCTTC
TRBV5-4	.	.	18	TRBJ2-1	CASSLAPLLASGYNEQFF	TGTGCCAGCAGCTTGGCACCGTTACTAGCTTCGGGCTACAATGAGCAGTTCTTC